This T cell receptor beta chain was retrieved from a study of cytomegalovirus exposure and HLA in healthy donors (TCRdb year 2017). With respect to the entire study: According to an earlier analysis of 587 of the donors, roughly 180 million T cells yielded roughly 100 million unique TCR beta sequences and less than 300 Gb of sequence data. Among the roughly 400 genotyped donors, about 85% belonged to the genetic ancestry cluster associated with self-reported Caucasian donors. The study aimed to test whether signatures of past pathogen exposure could be identified by cataloging public T cell receptors. HLA typing included class I and class II loci at four-digit resolution. An earlier analysis of approximately 630 of the donors applied high-throughput TCR beta sequencing to assess whether each TCR beta V gene segment acted as functional or pseudogenic. Among some 400 genotyped donors of the cohort, an average of approximately 240,000 unique TCR beta nucleotide sequences was sequenced per donor, of which about 18% were non-productive. A later genetic analysis used genome-wide SNP genotypes for about 65% of the roughly 700 donors, treating that subset as a discovery cohort. A few DR-DQ haplotypes were handled as single units for association and clustering because linkage in the cohort was strong. The number of typed donors differed by locus: roughly 629-630 for A, B, C, DRB1 and DQB1; some 540 for DQA1; 606 for DPA1; and 400 to 480 for DPB1. The study profiled the T cell repertoires of around 700 subjects by immunosequencing and related them to cytomegalovirus serostatus. Rather than using new phenotypic data, the later analysis identified candidate immune exposures from TCR beta sequences and from how often those sequences occurred across donors. Every repertoire in the discovery cohort had been generated on one and the same sequencing platform. A later analysis re-analyzed previously published TCR beta repertoires from hundreds of donors and added high-resolution HLA genotyping to study TCR occurrence patterns. Donor age, sex, ethnicity and CMV serostatus were compiled together with the repertoire data. Along with the approximately 620-subject first cohort, a separate validation cohort of about 110 different subjects was used. High-throughput TCR immunosequencing, statistical association of individual TCRs with disease status, and machine learning were combined to predict cytomegalovirus infection status. About 320 gigabases of sequencing data and around 87 million unique TCR sequences were included in an early release covering about 620 HLA-typed donors.

As to this clone: There is no known antigen for this receptor. No clone much larger than this one lies a single base away; base qualities are absent.

A distance of 13 bases separates the germline ends of V and J, which lose 8 bases and 2 bases respectively. CDR1 and CDR2, looked up from the germline V gene, are MGHDK and SYGVNS. Including the terminal cysteine and phenylalanine, the CDR3 comprises 14 residues. Kept here is only the CDR3 DNA, which spans 42 bases and is read in frame from base 1. Libraries were built with the immunoSEQ multiplex PCR assay. For the multiplex PCR, a mixture combining 60 forward primers for TCR Vbeta segments and 13 reverse primers for TCR Jbeta segments was used. The CDR3 region of rearranged TCR beta genes was amplified from genomic DNA with a multiplex PCR assay. The amplified TCR beta libraries were sequenced on the Illumina HiSeq System as 87-base-pair reads. The authors processed their data as follows. In a later analysis, approximately 74 million unique TCR beta chains were counted across the roughly 700 repertoires, and roughly 10 million of these chains were shared by at least two donors. To remove PCR and sequencing errors, raw reads were error-corrected and collapsed into unique sequences using a nearest-neighbor algorithm that merged closely related sequences. Alignment of CDR3 sequences to IMGT reference sequences was used to assign V, D and J gene segments. For a sequence to be retained, at least a six-nucleotide match to both a V gene segment and a J gene segment was required. Rearrangements were classified as productive when the CDR3 lacked stop codons and remained in frame with V and J, and all other rearrangements were classified as non-productive. CDR3 was defined according to IMGT convention as the region running from the second conserved V-encoded cysteine to the conserved J-encoded phenylalanine. In an earlier analysis of 500 to 650 of the donors, sequences lacking an unambiguous match to a single V gene segment were excluded. In an earlier analysis of several hundred of the donors, V segments were called functional above 56.7% productive rearrangements and were called segregating when the between-donor standard deviation exceeded 5%. A statistical classification framework was built to diagnose cytomegalovirus status from the catalog of TCR beta chain sequences. In a later analysis, V and J genes were assigned by comparing TCR nucleotide sequences against IMGT/GENE-DB human TR gene sequences. A later analysis assigned CDR3 sequences and most-parsimonious VDJ recombination scenarios with the TCRdist pipeline. In a later analysis, each TCR beta chain was defined by its CDR3 amino acid sequence together with its V-gene family, and reads without a unique V-gene family were excluded. As a way to deal with suspected cross-contamination and a sequencing artifact, a later analysis dropped nearly 600 nucleotide sequences that were highly shared and had low generation probability. In a later analysis, a clonal expansion index for each public chain was calculated from normalized within-repertoire ranks of inferred template counts. In a later analysis, generation probabilities were computed using a VDJ recombination model fitted to out-of-frame rearrangements, and the results were checked against IGoR. In a later analysis, TCR-TCR, TCR-HLA and TCR-CMV co-occurrence was scored with hypergeometric tests, and a repertoire-size bias correction was applied to TCR pairs. In a later analysis, false discovery rates were estimated by permuting HLA or CMV assignments 20 times. In a later analysis, co-occurring TCRs were grouped using DBSCAN, and TCRdist sequence similarity was added for clustering within HLA-allele-positive subsets. Repertoires with fewer than 30,000 or more than 120,000 public chains were left out of co-occurrence clustering, as were a few repertoires with anomalous nucleotide sharing. Not all clones reach the TCRdb copy of this immuneACCESS table, which keeps in-frame sequences only. Checked studies attribute under half of the gap to unresolved V genes and leave the rest unexplained. D and trimming were read from the DNA, whereas the V and J calls and clone size are those reported in that table. Recorded for this sample are about 180,000 clones; less than 90% of them occurred a single time. In total, the top ten clones hold 0.8% to 1.3% of the sample.

The cohort comprised 670 or so healthy bone marrow donors. All cohort members were sampled while nominally healthy, although unrecorded immune exposures were likely present. The donor was CMV seronegative and was included in the group of a few hundred seronegative cohort members. A peripheral blood sample was collected from each donor, and TCR beta sequencing was performed on peripheral blood mononuclear cells. Genomic DNA was extracted from the blood cell samples with the Qiagen DNeasy Blood Extraction Kit. What the authors observed across the whole study: Some IMGT-functional V segments, including TRBV6-2 and TRBV6-3, could not be told apart with the 87-base-pair reads, so those segments were excluded. Linkage disequilibrium might explain the correlated functional status among segregating V segments, but an unknown experimental factor could not be excluded. An earlier analysis of approximately 590 of the donors showed that most TCR beta V segments appeared in productive rearrangements either about 87% or about 30% of the time, which broadly matched IMGT annotations. V-gene and J-gene trimming of TCR beta chains was associated with a missense DCLRE1C variant in a later genetic analysis, and the association was replicated in an independent cohort. In a later analysis, HLA-associated TCR beta chains showed more clonal expansion and lower generation probabilities than non-associated chains that were equally common. The authors suggested that the approach could potentially be generalized to other disease states and immunological phenotypes. Most TCR sequences were observed very rarely across donors, whereas some public TCRs were present in many individuals. A later analysis found that TCR association rates varied across HLA loci, with DRB1 alleles showing the most associated TCRs and HLA-C alleles the fewest. About 17 rarely observed V segments, including chromosome 9 orphons, were excluded from the earlier analysis of several hundred of the donors because counts were too low. A further reported finding was that TCR beta sequences accurately predicted the HLA-A and HLA-B alleles for most subjects in the first cohort. Because HLA typing was missing for some donors at each locus, association tests included only the typed subset. In both the original and validation cohorts, the classifier was reported to diagnose cytomegalovirus status with high specificity and sensitivity. In vitro tests confirmed that a few of the cytomegalovirus-associated TCR beta chains recognize cytomegalovirus antigens. A total of roughly 160 TCR beta chains were listed by the study as associated with cytomegalovirus. Only TCR beta chains were sequenced in this cohort, and the absence of alpha or paired-chain data limited detectable features. A later analysis reported that several top co-occurrence clusters appeared linked to parvovirus B19, influenza, CMV and Epstein-Barr virus. Roughly uniform sequencing depth across donors was assumed in presence/absence analyses, although this assumption may not hold. The sequencing pipeline was judged likely to have produced a cluster of highly shared sequence variants as a technical artifact. Most CMV-associated TCR beta chains appeared to be HLA-restricted in a later analysis, and the HLA associations seemed to be driven largely by CMV exposure. The only immune exposure information available for the cohort was CMV serostatus. According to a later genetic analysis, donors in an Asian-associated ancestry cluster had fewer N-insertions in productive TCRs than the approximately 670-donor mean. Specific HLA alleles were associated with 15,000 to 20,000 TCR beta sequences at a false discovery rate of 0.05 in a later analysis. When HLA alleles, especially DR and DQ, strongly co-occurred, TCR associations were difficult to assign to individual alleles.

The TCR comes from a man in his thirties or forties in good health and CMV-seronegative. This receptor chain uses TRBV25-1 and TRBJ2-1; the D gene assignment is ambiguous. Input material: PBMCs. The nucleotide sequence reads as follows: TGTGCCAGCTCAAGGCTAGTAGCCTACAATGAGCAGTTCTTC. Translated, this is CASSRLVAYNEQFF.